This T cell receptor (beta chain) came from a study of identifying expanded T cells in peripheral blood. Broader study findings: Differentially abundant clones: about 1.3 between replicates, about 15 at two to three weeks, roughly 18 at four. Roughly 2-week clone count variance significantly increased as total template count grew.

Concerning this clone itself: Its antigen is unknown.

The CDR3 consists of 13 residues. Germline CDR1 reads SGHTS; CDR2 reads YDEGEE. V dropped 0 bases and J dropped 11 bases, with 14 bases sitting between them. Libraries were prepared by immunoSEQ multiplex PCR; TCRdb keeps only in-frame clonotypes and omits some of them. The sample holds about 58,000 clones, approximately 89% seen once. No infections or other immune events were documented during collection. Material: blood. This TCR was sampled from a person aged 18-70 years in good health. The chain is built from TRBV5-8 and TRBJ1-1, with no clear D. The CDR3 protein is CASSLGTQFRAFF. CDR3 in DNA: TGTGCCAGCAGCTTGGGAACCCAGTTTCGGGCTTTCTTT.